A selection of T cell receptor beta chains follows, all from one sample in a study of identical twins. TCRdb redid the calling of the 5' RACE reads with MiXCR, one entry per CDR3 protein. Here the sample spans 1.5 million to 2 million distinct CDR3 sequences, around a third being singletons. The sequenced material came from cord blood. The receptors stem from a newborn girl in good health. Both conserved end residues are part of each CDR3. A D gene is named only where the DNA matches it firmly. Size is stated for part of the rows, as once, few or many counts, or as a class when the clone is expanded.

TRBJ2-3	few	-	TRBV6-5	CASRRPGHTDTQYF	TGTGCCAGCAGGCGACCAGGGCACACAGATACGCAGTATTTT
TRBJ2-5	few	-	TRBV12-3/TRBV12-4	CASTLARALQETQYF	TGTGCCAGCACCCTCGCGAGGGCCCTTCAAGAGACCCAGTACTTC
TRBJ1-6	-	-	TRBV18	CASSHDSQSPLHF	TGTGCCAGCTCACACGACAGCCAGTCACCCCTCCACTTT
TRBJ2-7	few	-	TRBV28	CASSLYRDLHYDQYF	TGTGCCAGCAGTTTATATAGGGATCTGCACTACGATCAGTACTTC
TRBJ1-5	few	-	TRBV5-1	CASSEWGDNQPQHF	TGCGCCAGCAGCGAATGGGGCGACAATCAGCCCCAGCATTTT
TRBJ1-6	-	-	TRBV10-3	CAISESLQGSPLHF	TGTGCCATCAGTGAGTCATTACAGGGCTCACCCCTCCACTTT
TRBJ2-1	many	TRBD2	TRBV29-1	CSVLAGSDNEQFF	TGCAGCGTCTTAGCGGGGTCCGACAATGAGCAGTTCTTC
TRBJ1-5	few	-	TRBV6-1	CASSEAPIYSNQPQHF	TGTGCCAGCAGTGAAGCGCCTATATATAGCAATCAGCCCCAGCATTTT
TRBJ1-5	-	-	TRBV30	CAWSENWGQPQHF	TGTGCCTGGAGTGAGAATTGGGGGCAGCCCCAGCATTTT
TRBJ2-3	many	TRBD1	TRBV10-3	CAISDPGTGITDTQYF	TGTGCCATCAGTGACCCCGGGACAGGGATAACAGATACGCAGTATTTT
TRBJ1-2	few	-	TRBV12-3/TRBV12-4	CASSPDEGGGYTF	TGTGCCAGCAGTCCCGACGAGGGCGGCGGCTACACCTTC
TRBJ2-6	-	-	TRBV9	CASVGANVLTF	TGTGCCTCGGTCGGGGCCAACGTCCTGACTTTC
TRBJ2-7	-	-	TRBV28	CASSYRNQGDEQYF	TGTGCCAGCTCCTATCGCAACCAGGGAGACGAGCAGTACTTC
TRBJ2-3	-	-	TRBV6-2/TRBV6-3	CASSYVRYTDTRYF	TGTGCCAGCAGTTACGTCCGGTACACAGATACGCGGTATTTT
TRBJ1-5	-	-	TRBV10-3	CAISEFGVNQPQHF	TGTGCCATCAGTGAGTTCGGGGTCAATCAGCCCCAGCATTTT
TRBJ2-1	few	TRBD2	TRBV5-5	CASSLSSGLAKGYNEQFF	TGTGCCAGCAGCTTATCATCGGGACTAGCAAAGGGTTACAATGAGCAGTTCTTC
TRBJ2-7	-	-	TRBV25-1	CASGATGTYEQYF	TGTGCCAGCGGAGCCACAGGGACCTACGAGCAGTACTTC
TRBJ2-1	few	-	TRBV12-3/TRBV12-4	CASRGSGEQFF	TGTGCCAGCAGGGGATCGGGAGAGCAGTTCTTC
TRBJ2-4	-	TRBD1	TRBV29-1	CSVSTGVAAKNIQYF	TGCAGCGTTTCGACAGGGGTGGCGGCCAAAAACATTCAGTACTTC
TRBJ2-7	-	TRBD2	TRBV5-1	CASSLGGGSTYNEQYF	TGCGCCAGCAGCTTGGGAGGCGGGAGTACCTACAATGAGCAGTACTTC
TRBJ2-1	few	-	TRBV28	CASSPPSGTTKGNEQFF	TGTGCCAGCAGCCCTCCCTCCGGGACCACTAAGGGCAATGAGCAGTTCTTC
TRBJ2-1	-	-	TRBV5-1	CASSLFVGSYNEQFF	TGCGCCAGCAGCTTGTTCGTCGGTTCCTACAATGAGCAGTTCTTC
TRBJ2-7	-	TRBD1	TRBV5-1	CASRGDRDEQYF	TGCGCCAGCAGGGGGGACAGGGACGAGCAGTACTTC
TRBJ2-7	-	-	TRBV3-1	CASTLGTARTYEQYF	TGTGCCAGCACCCTGGGAACAGCCAGGACCTACGAGCAGTACTTC
TRBJ1-1	once	TRBD1	TRBV5-1	CASSPNRGRDTEAFF	TGCGCCAGCAGCCCAAACAGGGGGAGGGACACTGAAGCTTTCTTT
TRBJ2-3	-	TRBD2	TRBV28	CASRLAGVGGGTDTQYF	TGTGCCAGCAGGCTAGCGGGAGTCGGTGGGGGCACAGATACGCAGTATTTT
TRBJ2-5	-	-	TRBV30	CAWSRINEQYF	TGTGCCTGGAGTAGAATCAATGAGCAGTACTTC
TRBJ2-7	-	TRBD2	TRBV4-2	CASSRTTGTRSYEQYF	TGTGCCAGCAGCCGGACTACCGGGACTAGGTCCTACGAGCAGTACTTC
TRBJ2-7	few	TRBD2	TRBV20-1	CSASFQRGAPSYEQYF	TGCAGTGCTAGTTTCCAGCGGGGGGCCCCTTCCTACGAGCAGTACTTC
TRBJ2-1	-	TRBD2	TRBV2	CASSESSGSWNEQFF	TGTGCCAGCAGTGAGTCTAGCGGGAGTTGGAATGAGCAGTTCTTC
TRBJ2-1	few	-	TRBV2	CASSEAPINEQFF	TGTGCCAGCAGTGAAGCGCCAATAAATGAGCAGTTCTTC
TRBJ2-7	few	TRBD1	TRBV27	CASSNGQGWHEQYF	TGTGCCAGCAGTAACGGACAGGGATGGCACGAGCAGTACTTC
TRBJ2-2	-	-	TRBV20-1	CSARAIITGELFF	TGCAGTGCTAGAGCGATTATCACCGGGGAGCTGTTTTTT
TRBJ1-1	-	TRBD1	TRBV12-3/TRBV12-4	CASSRRGGFPEAFF	TGTGCCAGCAGCCGCAGGGGGGGATTTCCTGAAGCTTTCTTT
TRBJ2-3	-	-	TRBV3-1	CASSLDSPGWPGGTDTQYF	TGTGCCAGCAGCCTTGACAGTCCGGGGTGGCCAGGAGGCACAGATACGCAGTATTTT
TRBJ2-1	few	-	TRBV29-1	CSGVRGPSSYNEQFF	TGCAGCGGTGTTCGGGGGCCCAGCTCCTACAATGAGCAGTTCTTC
TRBJ1-5	-	-	TRBV27	CASRLRSYSNQPQHF	TGTGCCAGCAGGTTGAGATCATATAGCAATCAGCCCCAGCATTTT
TRBJ2-3	few	-	TRBV20-1	CSARPGGRGEGPDTQYF	TGCAGTGCTAGGCCCGGGGGGCGGGGTGAAGGCCCAGATACGCAGTATTTT
TRBJ1-6	-	TRBD1	TRBV6-2/TRBV6-3	CASSPVDRGNSPLHF	TGTGCCAGCAGTCCAGTTGACAGGGGGAATTCACCCCTCCACTTT
TRBJ2-7	few	TRBD2	TRBV20-1	CSASTSGRAFSYEQYF	TGCAGTGCTAGCACTAGCGGGAGGGCCTTCTCCTACGAGCAGTACTTC
TRBJ2-7	many	-	TRBV4-2	CASSQVVATESSYEQYF	TGTGCCAGCAGCCAAGTAGTAGCAACGGAGAGCTCCTACGAGCAGTACTTC
TRBJ1-4	few	-	TRBV5-1	CASSLAQRPSVGELFF	TGCGCCAGCAGCTTGGCCCAACGCCCTAGTGTGGGTGAACTGTTTTTT
TRBJ1-2	-	-	TRBV20-1	CSARDGHRPDTF	TGCAGTGCTAGAGATGGTCATCGGCCAGACACCTTC
TRBJ2-5	once	TRBD2	TRBV28	CASSKPGLAEQYF	TGTGCCAGCAGTAAACCGGGACTAGCGGAGCAGTACTTC
TRBJ2-7	-	TRBD2	TRBV20-1	CSARDRSGGPCEQYF	TGCAGTGCTAGAGACCGTAGCGGGGGTCCCTGCGAGCAGTACTTC
TRBJ1-5	-	-	TRBV6-1	CASSKGHSNQPQHF	TGTGCCAGCAGTAAGGGCCATAGCAATCAGCCCCAGCATTTT
TRBJ2-1	few	TRBD2	TRBV2	CASRLTSGRFSEQFF	TGTGCCAGCAGACTCACTAGCGGGAGGTTTAGTGAGCAGTTCTTC
TRBJ2-1	-	-	TRBV20-1	CSARDMGGGHNEQFF	TGCAGTGCTAGAGATATGGGGGGCGGCCACAATGAGCAGTTCTTC
TRBJ1-4	few	TRBD1	TRBV6-1	CASSGTGTAEKLFF	TGTGCCAGCAGTGGAACCGGGACAGCAGAAAAACTGTTTTTT
TRBJ2-7	-	TRBD2	TRBV20-1	CSAIKGGSSYNEQYF	TGCAGTGCTATCAAGGGAGGGAGCTCCTACAATGAGCAGTACTTC